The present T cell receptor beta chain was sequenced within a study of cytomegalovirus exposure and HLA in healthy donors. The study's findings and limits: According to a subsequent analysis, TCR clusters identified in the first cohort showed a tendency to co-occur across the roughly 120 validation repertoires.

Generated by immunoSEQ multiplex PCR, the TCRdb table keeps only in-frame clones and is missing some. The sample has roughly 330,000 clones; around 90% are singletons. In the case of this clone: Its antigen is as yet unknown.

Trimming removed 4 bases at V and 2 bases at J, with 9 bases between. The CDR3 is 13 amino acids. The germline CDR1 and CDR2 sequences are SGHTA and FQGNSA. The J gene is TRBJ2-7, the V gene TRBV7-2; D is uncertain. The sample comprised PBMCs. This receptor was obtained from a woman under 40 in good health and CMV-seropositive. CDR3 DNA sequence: TGTGCCAGCAGCTCACACCTGACCTACGAGCAGTACTTC. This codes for CASSSHLTYEQYF.